The 2 T cell receptor beta chains below all came from one sample that was sequenced in a study of shared clonotypes between healthy human individuals. Clones were read by immunoSEQ multiplex PCR, and TCRdb kept only the in-frame ones, dropping some. The sample consists of approximately 2,300,000 clones, 85% to 95% of them appearing once. Specimen: naive CD4+ T cells from PBMCs. The subset: CD45RA+ positively selected. Receptors were obtained from a man between 18 and 29 years old in good health. Some clones in this sample may be carry-over from other donors' samples.

This chain connects TRBV19 to TRBJ1-5, with D perhaps matching TRBD1 (6 bases). With 10 bases removed from V and 11 bases from J, the gap between germline ends came to 30 bases. Per the germline V gene, CDR1 is LNHDA and CDR2 is SQIVND (reference sequence). The CDR3 covers 16 residues. This CDR3 reads CATSGRGDTVRSAQHF. The CDR3 DNA follows: TGTGCCACCTCCGGCAGGGGTGATACCGTGCGGTCGGCCCAGCATTTT. Variable domain in full (rest from reference TRBV19 and TRBJ1-5): DGGITQSPKYLFRKEGQNVTLSCEQNLNHDAMYWYRQDPGQGLRLIYYSQIVNDFQKGDIAEGYSVSREKKESFPLTVTSAQKNPTAFYLCATSGRGDTVRSAQHFGDGTRLSIL.

This chain links TRBV15 with TRBJ1-5; D might be TRBD1 (5 bases). Between the trimmed V and J ends, which lost 0 bases and 9 bases, there was a span of 15 bases. The CDR3 length is 15 residues. Germline CDR1 is LNHNV and CDR2 is YYDKDF (reference sequence). In DNA form, the CDR3 reads TGTGCCACCAGCAGAGATACGACAGCCCCAGGGCCCCAGCATTTT. Its translation is CATSRDTTAPGPQHF.